The clone carrying this T cell receptor beta chain was seen ten or more times. Its specificity is not known. Germline V gene data show CDR1 as LGHNA and CDR2 as YSLEER. This CDR3 is 17 amino acids long. The V segment lost 4 bases and the J segment 8 bases; nucleotides outside the gene matches: 13. This entry is derived from a study of response to subunit inactivated influenza vaccine. The study, taken as a whole, reports: Authors suggested that a seasonal influenza vaccination recruits few new T cells each time.

TCRdb re-called the RT-PCR reads with MiXCR, one entry per CDR3 protein. The data show fewer than 250,000 distinct CDR3 sequences, approximately 15% seen once. This TCR derives from a man aged 45-60 years who received an inactivated influenza vaccine. V and J are TRBV4-3 and TRBJ2-1; 11 nucleotides align to TRBD2. The source material was CD8+ T cells sorted from PBMCs, sampled 5 to 6 days after vaccination. CDR3 DNA sequence: TGCGCCAGCAGCCTTAATCGGATAGCGGGAGGGCTCGATGAGCAGTTCTTC. Amino acids: CASSLNRIAGGLDEQFF.